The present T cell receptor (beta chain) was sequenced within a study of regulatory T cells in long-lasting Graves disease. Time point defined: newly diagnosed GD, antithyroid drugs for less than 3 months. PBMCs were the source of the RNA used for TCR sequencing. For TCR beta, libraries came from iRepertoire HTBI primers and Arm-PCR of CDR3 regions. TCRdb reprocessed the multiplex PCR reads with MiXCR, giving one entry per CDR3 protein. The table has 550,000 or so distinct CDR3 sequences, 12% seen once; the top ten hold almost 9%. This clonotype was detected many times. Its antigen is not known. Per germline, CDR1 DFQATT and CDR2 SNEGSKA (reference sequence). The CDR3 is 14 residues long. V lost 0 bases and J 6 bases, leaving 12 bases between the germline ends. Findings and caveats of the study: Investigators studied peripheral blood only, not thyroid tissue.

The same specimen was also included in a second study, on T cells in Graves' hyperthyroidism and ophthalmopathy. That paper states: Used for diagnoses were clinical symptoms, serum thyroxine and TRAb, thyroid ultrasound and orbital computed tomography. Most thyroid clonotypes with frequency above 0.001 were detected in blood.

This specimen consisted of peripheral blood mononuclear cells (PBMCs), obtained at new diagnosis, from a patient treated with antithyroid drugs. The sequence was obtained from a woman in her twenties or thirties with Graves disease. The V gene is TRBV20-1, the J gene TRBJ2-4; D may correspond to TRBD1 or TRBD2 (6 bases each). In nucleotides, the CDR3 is TGCAGTGCTAGAGATTGGAGGGGGGTAAACATTCAGTACTTC. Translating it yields CSARDWRGVNIQYF.